The clone carrying this T cell receptor beta chain was counted between two and nine times. The sample originates from a study of human T cells and chemical hapten exposure. The CDR3 is 16 residues long. Germline CDR1 SGHRS, CDR2 YFSETQ. V lost 0 bases and J lost 0, with 10 bases in between. Stated time point: patch test 3, about 24 weeks after DPC sensitization. Stated treatment: therapeutic diphenylcyclopropenone sensitization with weekly scalp DPC. TCRdb fed the RACE reads into MiXCR, producing one record per CDR3 protein. The table shows around 200,000 distinct CDR3 sequences, with more than 20% occurring only once.

The V and J genes are TRBV5-1 and TRBJ2-1, with a tentative D call TRBD2 (5 bases). This specimen consisted of whole blood, obtained in connection with sensitization to the hapten diphenylcyclopropenone (DPC). This receptor was obtained from a woman between 40 and 50 years old with alopecia areata. Some clones in this sample may be carry-over from other donors' samples. The CDR3 DNA reads TGCGCCAGCAGCTTGGCTGCGGGTTACTCCTACAATGAGCAGTTCTTC. Amino acids: CASSLAAGYSYNEQFF.